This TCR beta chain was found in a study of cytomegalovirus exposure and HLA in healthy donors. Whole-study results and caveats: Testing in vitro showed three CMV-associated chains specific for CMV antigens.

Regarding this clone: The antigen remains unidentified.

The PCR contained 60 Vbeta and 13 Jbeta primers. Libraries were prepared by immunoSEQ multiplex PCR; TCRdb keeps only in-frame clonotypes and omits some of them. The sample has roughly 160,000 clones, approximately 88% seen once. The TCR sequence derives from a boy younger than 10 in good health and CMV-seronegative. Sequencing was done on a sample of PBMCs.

Here the CDR3 DNA reads TGTGCCATAAAAAAGGACTACCCGCCTGCCCGGAAAACGAGGGAGCTGTTTTTT. This encodes CAIKKDYPPARKTRELFF. The chain uses TRBV2 and TRBJ2-2, with D possibly being TRBD2 (6 bases). V gave up 10 bases and J gave up 9 bases, with 33 bases separating them. Germline-derived CDR1 and CDR2 are SNHLY and FYNNEI. The CDR3 contains 18 residues.